Each of the 7 T cell receptor beta chains below was sequenced from the same sample in a study of regulatory T cells in long-lasting Graves disease. Time point described: persistent/refractory GD, antithyroid drugs over 5 years with positive TRAb. RNA from PBMCs was the source of the TCR library. Building of the TCR beta libraries involved iRepertoire HTBI primers and Arm-PCR of CDR3 regions. Via MiXCR, TCRdb re-called the multiplex PCR reads, giving one row per CDR3 protein. The sample carries a few hundred thousand distinct CDR3 sequences, around 24% recorded once. The sample consisted of peripheral blood mononuclear cells (PBMCs), taken when the disease was refractory, from a patient treated with antithyroid drugs. Receptor source: a female donor with Graves disease.

J is TRBJ2-7 and V is TRBV4-3; D call uncertain. The length of the CDR3 is 15 residues. Germline loops: CDR1 LGHNA, CDR2 YSLEER. Trimming shortened V by 0 bases and J by 2 bases, and 11 bases separated the two germline ends. The CDR3 here is CASSQDRRVAYEQYF. As DNA, the CDR3 is TGCGCCAGCAGCCAAGATCGAAGGGTGGCCTACGAGCAGTACTTC.

The rearrangement joins TRBV19 to TRBJ2-2, with D perhaps TRBD1 (5 bases). Germline values: CDR1 LNHDA, CDR2 SQIVND (reference sequence). The CDR3 runs to 13 residues. Trimming took off 1 base at V and 7 bases at J, with 7 bases between the two ends. The CDR3 DNA sequence: TGTGCCAGTAGTATAGGTACAGGCGGGGAGCTGTTTTTT. This codes for CASSIGTGGELFF.

The sample holds a few counts of this clonotype. The V call is TRBV7-2, the J call TRBJ2-7; D is possibly TRBD2 (6 bases). The CDR3 runs 12 residues. The germline V gene encodes CDR1 SGHTA and CDR2 FQGNSA. V was cut by 2 bases and J by 7 bases, with 9 bases left in between. The CDR3, as DNA: TGTGCCAGCAGCTTATCGGGAGAAGAGCAGTACTTC. Protein: CASSLSGEEQYF.

On this clonotype: A junction boundary mismatches the germline segment, possibly from a read error. CDR3 sequence reads: CVSSKQGLGQPQHF. As DNA, the CDR3 is TGTGTCAGCAGTAAACAGGGGCTCGGTCAGCCCCAGCATTTT. The V and J genes are TRBV6-1 and TRBJ1-5; 7 nucleotides line up with TRBD1. CDR3 size: 14 residues. CDR1 is MNHNS and CDR2 is SASEGT in the germline V gene.

The chain carries TRBV10-3 and TRBJ2-3, with D possibly being TRBD1 (5 bases). Trimming took off 4 bases at V and 4 bases at J, with 9 bases between the two ends. The germline gives CDR1 ENHRY, CDR2 SYGVKD. The CDR3 is 13 amino acids. The CDR3 sequence is CAISALRADTQYF. The CDR3 bases are TGTGCCATCAGTGCCCTCAGGGCAGATACGCAGTATTTT.

As concerns this clonotype: A much larger clone lies a single base off, so this may be a read error. This chain uses TRBV27 with TRBJ2-6; tentatively, D is TRBD1 (7 bases). CDR1 is MNHEY and CDR2 is SMNVEV in the germline V gene (reference sequence). The CDR3 length is 19 residues. As DNA, the CDR3 is TGTGCCAGCAGTTTAAGGAGACAGGGAGGACTTGCTGGGGTCAACGTCCTGACTTTC. Its protein product is CASSLRRQGGLAGVNVLTF. The complete variable domain, with remaining parts taken from reference TRBV27 and TRBJ2-6, reads EAQVTQNPRYLITVTGKKLTVTCSQNMNHEYMSWYRQDPGLGLRQIYYSMNVEVTDKGDVPEGYKVSRKEKRNFPLILESPSPNQTSLYFCASSLRRQGGLAGVNVLTFGAGSRLTVL.

The chain has TRBV11-2 and TRBJ2-2, with a tentative D call TRBD1 (5 bases). The CDR3 sequence is 16 residues long. Trimming pared 1 base from V and 0 bases from J, leaving 9 bases between. Germline loops: CDR1 SGHAT, CDR2 FQNNGV. CDR3 sequence: CASSLGTHSNTGELFF. CDR3 DNA sequence: TGTGCCAGCAGCTTAGGGACACACTCGAACACCGGGGAGCTGTTTTTT.